Presented here are 26 T cell receptor beta chains from one specimen sequenced in a study of neurological immune-mediated disorders. TCRdb re-derived calls from the 5' RACE reads in MiXCR, one entry per CDR3 protein. Altogether 80,000 to 100,000 distinct CDR3 sequences are present, roughly 3.3% being singletons, with the ten largest covering around 3.1%. Sequencing input: PBMCs. All receptors derive from a woman aged 50 to 60 with multiple sclerosis.

In its sample, this clonotype was seen many times. The chain joins TRBV29-1 to TRBJ2-3, with TRBD2 matching 7 bases. Trimming removed 7 bases from V and 6 bases from J; junction bases left unmatched: 13. Germline CDR1 is SQVTM and CDR2 is ANQGSEA. This CDR3 comprises 14 residues. DNA for the CDR3: TGCAGCGGAGCAACGACTAGCCGGGCGGATACGCAGTATTTT. Protein sequence: CSGATTSRADTQYF.

This clonotype came up many times. The gene calls are TRBV12-3 or TRBV12-4 and TRBJ1-3, with a tentative D call TRBD1 (6 bases). Trimming shortened V by 6 bases and J by 2 bases, and 20 bases separated the two germline ends. This CDR3 spans 17 amino acids. CDR3 in DNA: TGTGCCAGCAGACGCACTATACAGGGCTTGGCTGGAAACACCATATATTTT. It yields the protein CASRRTIQGLAGNTIYF.

This clonotype has a count of ten or more. The rearrangement joins TRBV5-1 to TRBJ2-1; TRBD2 agrees at 8 bases. Germline V gene data show CDR1 as SGHRS and CDR2 as YFSETQ. The CDR3 totals 14 residues. The trim removed 1 base at V and 4 bases at J, leaving 1 base unmatched. The CDR3 sequence: CASSLSSGYNEQFF. The CDR3 nucleotides read TGCGCCAGCAGCTTGTCTAGCGGGTACAATGAGCAGTTCTTC.

The sample holds many counts of this clonotype. This sequence joins TRBV20-1 and TRBJ2-1, with D possibly TRBD2 on 6 matching bases. The CDR3 is 15 amino acids. Germline loops: CDR1 DFQATT, CDR2 SNEGSKA (reference sequence). V lost 0 bases, J lost 4 bases, and 13 bases lay in between. Written as DNA, the CDR3 is TGCAGTGCTAGAGAGGGCGGGGCTTGGTACAATGAGCAGTTCTTC. It yields the protein CSAREGGAWYNEQFF.

This clonotype appeared many times. The chain combines TRBV7-2 with TRBJ2-1, with D possibly TRBD2 on 6 matching bases. The CDR3 sequence is 17 residues long. Germline CDR1 is SGHTA and CDR2 is FQGNSA. V dropped 4 bases and J dropped 8 bases, with 24 bases sitting between them. The CDR3, as DNA: TGTGCCAGCAGCTCTCGTGCCGGGGGACTGATCGGGTATGAGCAGTTCTTC. Translation: CASSSRAGGLIGYEQFF. Looking up the rest from reference TRBV7-2 and TRBJ2-1 gives the full variable domain: GAGVSQSPSNKVTEKGKDVELRCDPISGHTALYWYRQSLGQGLEFLIYFQGNSAPDKSGLPSDRFSAERTGGSVSTLTIQRTQQEDSAVYLCASSSRAGGLIGYEQFFGPGTRLTVL.

This clonotype was seen repeatedly, ten times or more. The chain combines TRBV5-1 with TRBJ2-5; D ambiguous. V lost 4 bases and J 1 base, leaving 5 bases between the germline ends. Germline loops: CDR1 SGHRS, CDR2 YFSETQ. The CDR3 is 12 amino acids. In nucleotides, the CDR3 is TGCGCCAGCAGCCTTCGCCAAGAGACCCAGTACTTC. This gives the protein CASSLRQETQYF.

This clonotype appeared many times. The V gene is TRBV4-2, the J gene TRBJ1-5; D unclear. The V end lost 0 bases, the J end lost 8 bases, and 11 bases lay between the germline ends. Germline V gives CDR1 LGHNA, CDR2 YNFKEQ. The CDR3 spans 14 residues. CDR3 in DNA: TGTGCCAGCAGCCAAGATAGGCAGTATGAGCCCCAGCATTTT. Protein product: CASSQDRQYEPQHF.

Points on this clonotype: At one end the junction does not follow the germline gene, possibly because of a read error. V gene TRBV5-1 combines with J gene TRBJ1-5, with D possibly being TRBD1 (5 bases). CDR1 and CDR2 (germline): SGHRS, YFSETQ. The CDR3 totals 15 residues. The CDR3 DNA is TGCGCCAGCAGCCCGGGCCGGGGGGAGGGTAAGACCCAGAATTTT. The encoded protein is CASSPGRGEGKTQNF.

At least ten counts were recorded for this clonotype. The chain joins TRBV14 to TRBJ2-5; D not resolved. Germline-derived CDR1 and CDR2 are SGHDN and FVKESK. Trimming shortened V by 1 base and J by 7 bases, and 10 bases separated the two germline ends. The CDR3 has 13 amino acids. This CDR3 is CASSQVTTVTQYF. The CDR3 DNA follows: TGTGCCAGCAGCCAAGTCACCACGGTGACCCAGTACTTC.

In its sample, this clonotype was seen many times. V is TRBV12-5 and J is TRBJ1-6; tentative D call: TRBD1 (6 bases). From germline, CDR1 is LGHNT and CDR2 FRNRAP. There are 15 residues in the CDR3. Trimming removed 4 bases from V and 3 bases from J, with 10 bases in between. CDR3 sequence: CASGSTGNYNSPLHF. Here the CDR3 DNA reads TGTGCTAGTGGTTCGACAGGAAACTATAATTCACCCCTCCACTTT.

This clonotype was found many times. The J gene is TRBJ2-1, the V gene TRBV5-1, with D perhaps TRBD2 (6 bases). CDR1 SGHRS and CDR2 YFSETQ come from the germline V gene. V lost 0 bases and J 0 bases, leaving 10 bases between the germline ends. The CDR3 has 16 residues. The CDR3 DNA follows: TGCGCCAGCAGCTTGGCGGGGGTTTTCTCCTACAATGAGCAGTTCTTC. Its translation is CASSLAGVFSYNEQFF.

This clonotype was seen ten or more times. The chain couples TRBV7-2 to TRBJ1-5; D is ambiguous. Trimming stripped 1 base from V and 0 bases from J, with 7 bases between. The germline V gene has CDR1 SGHTA and CDR2 FQGNSA. This CDR3 region has 15 residues. The CDR3 region has the DNA TGTGCCAGCAGCTTAGGAGGAAATAGCAATCAGCCCCAGCATTTT. It translates to CASSLGGNSNQPQHF. Variable domain in full (rest from reference TRBV7-2 and TRBJ1-5): GAGVSQSPSNKVTEKGKDVELRCDPISGHTALYWYRQSLGQGLEFLIYFQGNSAPDKSGLPSDRFSAERTGGSVSTLTIQRTQQEDSAVYLCASSLGGNSNQPQHFGDGTRLSIL.

This clonotype was counted ten times or more. The CDR3 loop reads CASGQFETTIYF. The CDR3 DNA sequence: TGTGCCAGCGGGCAGTTCGAAACAACCATATATTTT. This chain links TRBV6-6 with TRBJ1-3; D call uncertain. This CDR3 is 12 amino acids long. V was pared by 8 bases and J by 10 bases, with 15 bases between. The V gene's germline CDR1 is MNHNY and CDR2 SVGAGI (reference sequence).

This clonotype was observed many times. The chain has TRBV6-5 and TRBJ1-6; D remains ambiguous. Per germline, CDR1 MNHEY and CDR2 SVGAGI. Trimming removed 7 bases at V and 5 bases at J, with 12 bases between. The CDR3 is 14 amino acids. CDR3 in amino acids: CASKAGGHNSPLHF. The CDR3 DNA is TGTGCCAGCAAGGCAGGAGGCCATAATTCACCCCTCCACTTT.

On this clonotype itself: This could be a read error, since a much larger clone is one nucleotide away. The chain recombines TRBV7-2 with TRBJ2-3, with 15 bases aligning to TRBD2. Unmatched junction bases numbered 12, after V lost 4 bases and J lost 13 bases. The CDR3 sequence is 16 residues long. Looked up from germline, CDR1 is SGHTA and CDR2 is FQGNSA. DNA for the CDR3: TGTGCCAGCAGCTCCCTAGGGACTAGCGGGGGGCAACAAAAGTATTTT. Its translation is CASSSLGTSGGQQKYF.

This clonotype appeared a few times. J is TRBJ2-5 and V is TRBV20-1, with D possibly TRBD2 on 6 matching bases. This CDR3 spans 12 amino acids. V was cut by 0 bases and J by 5 bases, with 7 bases left in between. Germline CDR1 reads DFQATT; CDR2 reads SNEGSKA (reference sequence). The CDR3 DNA sequence: TGCAGTGCTAGAGATCGGGGGGAGACCCAGTACTTC. As protein: CSARDRGETQYF.

This clonotype was recorded many times. This chain joins TRBV27 and TRBJ1-1; D uncertain. The V and J ends lost 5 bases and 1 base respectively, with 11 bases between them. The CDR3 has 14 amino acids. CDR1 is MNHEY and CDR2 is SMNVEV in the germline V gene (reference sequence). CDR3 in amino acids: CASSPLSPNTEAFF. CDR3 sequence (DNA): TGTGCCAGCAGTCCCCTTTCGCCGAACACTGAAGCTTTCTTT.

This clonotype was detected ten times or more. The chain combines TRBV20-1 with TRBJ1-6; 9 nucleotides match TRBD1. The CDR3 spans 13 residues. V shed 5 bases, J shed 10 bases, and the junction held 6 bases outside the gene matches. Germline assignment: CDR1 DFQATT and CDR2 SNEGSKA (reference sequence). The DNA for the CDR3 is TGCAGTGCTTCTACAGGGGGCAGGTCACCCCTCCACTTT. Protein sequence: CSASTGGRSPLHF.

The table lists this clonotype with many counts. The J gene is TRBJ2-5, the V gene TRBV11-2; a possible D gene is TRBD2 (6 bases). Trimming left V 3 bases short and J 5 bases short, with 10 bases between. There are 13 residues in the CDR3. CDR1 is SGHAT and CDR2 is FQNNGV in the germline V gene. The CDR3 coding sequence is TGTGCCAGCAGCTTCGTCGGAGGGGAGACCCAGTACTTC. Translated: CASSFVGGETQYF.

This clonotype was detected many times. The genes are TRBV25-1 and TRBJ1-1, with D possibly TRBD1 on 5 matching bases. Germline V gives CDR1 MGHDK, CDR2 SYGVNS. Trimming stripped 1 base from V and 0 bases from J, with 9 bases between. This CDR3 region has 15 residues. This CDR3 reads CASSESRGVNTEAFF. The CDR3 region has the DNA TGTGCCAGCAGTGAATCCCGGGGGGTGAACACTGAAGCTTTCTTT.

Many counts were recorded for this clonotype. The chain couples TRBV3-1 to TRBJ2-1, with D maybe TRBD2 (6 bases). Germline V lookup: CDR1 LGHDT, CDR2 YNNKEL (reference sequence). The CDR3 has 15 amino acids. Trimming cost V 1 base and J 0 bases, with 7 bases left between them. CDR3 amino acids: CASSQGLVSYNEQFF. The CDR3, as DNA: TGTGCCAGCAGCCAAGGACTAGTCTCCTACAATGAGCAGTTCTTC.

This clonotype has at least ten counts. The chain joins TRBV11-2 to TRBJ1-5; TRBD1 agrees at 9 bases. The J segment lost 5 bases and the V segment lost 4 bases, leaving 6 bases of the junction unmatched. In germline, CDR1 is SGHAT, CDR2 FQNNGV. The CDR3 contains 15 residues. The CDR3 loop is CASSSNTGGHQPQHF. The CDR3 nucleotides are TGTGCCAGCAGCTCTAATACAGGGGGCCATCAGCCCCAGCATTTT.

In its sample, this clonotype was seen many times. V is TRBV12-3 or TRBV12-4 and J is TRBJ2-3; D call uncertain. The CDR3 length is 14 residues. Trimming cost V 1 base and J 8 bases, with 13 bases left between them. The CDR3 sequence is CASSLGQEQGTQYF. In DNA, the CDR3 is TGTGCCAGCAGTTTAGGGCAGGAACAAGGTACGCAGTATTTT.

This clonotype was counted at least ten times. The chain employs TRBV9 and TRBJ1-2; a weak D match, TRBD1 (5 bases). The germline V gene encodes CDR1 SGDLS and CDR2 YYNGEE. CDR3 size: 13 residues. Trimming cost V 7 bases and J 2 bases, with 12 bases left between them. The CDR3 sequence is CASGHGGNYGYTF. Written as DNA, the CDR3 is TGTGCCAGCGGTCATGGGGGAAACTATGGCTACACCTTC.

In regard to this clonotype: A much larger clone lies a single base off, so this may be a read error. The chain couples TRBV29-1 to TRBJ2-7; TRBD2 might be the D (6 bases). The CDR3 length is 12 residues. Germline V gives CDR1 SQVTM, CDR2 ANQGSEA. Trimming pared 7 bases from V and 9 bases from J, leaving 19 bases between. Here the CDR3 DNA reads TGCAGCGGGGGGAAGGGGACTCAGGGGCAGTACTTC. The encoded protein is CSGGKGTQGQYF.

In this sample, this clonotype turned up many times. V is TRBV27 and J is TRBJ2-7, with 7 bases lining up with TRBD1. Germline V lookup: CDR1 MNHEY, CDR2 SMNVEV (reference sequence). CDR3 length: 11 residues. Trimming removed 9 bases from V and 5 bases from J; junction bases left unmatched: 4. The CDR3 here is CASHRGHEQYF. CDR3 bases: TGTGCCAGTCACAGGGGACACGAGCAGTACTTC.